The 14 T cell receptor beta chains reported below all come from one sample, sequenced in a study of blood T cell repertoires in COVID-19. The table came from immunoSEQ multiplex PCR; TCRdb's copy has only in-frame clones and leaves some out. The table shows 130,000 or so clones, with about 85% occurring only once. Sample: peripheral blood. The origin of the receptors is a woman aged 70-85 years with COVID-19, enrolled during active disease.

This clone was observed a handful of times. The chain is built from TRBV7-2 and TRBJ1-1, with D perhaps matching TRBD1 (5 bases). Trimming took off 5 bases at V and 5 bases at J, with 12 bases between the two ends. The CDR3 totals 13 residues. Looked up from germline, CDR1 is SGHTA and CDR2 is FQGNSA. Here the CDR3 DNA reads TGTGCCAGCAGCCCCACACAGGTGACTGAAGCTTTCTTT. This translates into CASSPTQVTEAFF. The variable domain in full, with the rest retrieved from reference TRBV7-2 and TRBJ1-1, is GAGVSQSPSNKVTEKGKDVELRCDPISGHTALYWYRQSLGQGLEFLIYFQGNSAPDKSGLPSDRFSAERTGGSVSTLTIQRTQQEDSAVYLCASSPTQVTEAFFGQGTRLTVV.

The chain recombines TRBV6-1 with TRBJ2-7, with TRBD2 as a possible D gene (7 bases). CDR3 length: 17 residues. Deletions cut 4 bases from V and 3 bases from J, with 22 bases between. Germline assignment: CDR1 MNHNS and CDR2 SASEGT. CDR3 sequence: CASSVSLGAGAVYEQYF. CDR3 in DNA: TGTGCCAGCAGTGTTTCCCTCGGGGCGGGGGCCGTCTACGAGCAGTACTTC.

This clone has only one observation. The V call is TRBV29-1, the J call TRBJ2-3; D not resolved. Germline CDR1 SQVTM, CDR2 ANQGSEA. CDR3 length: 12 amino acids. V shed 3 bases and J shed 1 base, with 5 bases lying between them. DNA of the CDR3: TGCAGCGTTGACCCAGGCACAGATACGCAGTATTTT. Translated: CSVDPGTDTQYF.

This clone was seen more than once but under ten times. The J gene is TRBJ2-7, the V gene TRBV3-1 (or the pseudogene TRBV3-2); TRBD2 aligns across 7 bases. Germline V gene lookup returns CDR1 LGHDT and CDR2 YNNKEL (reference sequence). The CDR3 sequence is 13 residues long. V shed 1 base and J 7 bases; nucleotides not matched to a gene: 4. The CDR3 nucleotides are TGTGCCAGCAGCCAAGTCCGGGGGGAGGAGCAGTACTTC. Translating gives CASSQVRGEEQYF.

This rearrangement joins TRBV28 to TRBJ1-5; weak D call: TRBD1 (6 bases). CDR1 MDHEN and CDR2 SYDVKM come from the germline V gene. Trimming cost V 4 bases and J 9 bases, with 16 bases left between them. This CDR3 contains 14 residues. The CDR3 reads CASSSTGLLGPQHF. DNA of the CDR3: TGTGCCAGCAGTTCTACAGGGCTCTTGGGGCCCCAGCATTTT.

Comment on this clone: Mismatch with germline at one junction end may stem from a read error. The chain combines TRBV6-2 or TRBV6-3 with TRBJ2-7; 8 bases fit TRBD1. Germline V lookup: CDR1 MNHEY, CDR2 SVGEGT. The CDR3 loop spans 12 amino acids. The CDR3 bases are TGTGCCAGCAACCCCTCAGGCAGGGGGCAACACTTC. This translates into CASNPSGRGQHF.

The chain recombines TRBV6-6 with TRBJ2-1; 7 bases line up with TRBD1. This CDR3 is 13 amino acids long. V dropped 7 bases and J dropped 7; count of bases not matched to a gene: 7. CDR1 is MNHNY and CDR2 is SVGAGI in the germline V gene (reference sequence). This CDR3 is CASTLGQRNEQFF. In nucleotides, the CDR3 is TGTGCCAGCACCTTGGGACAGAGGAATGAGCAGTTCTTC.

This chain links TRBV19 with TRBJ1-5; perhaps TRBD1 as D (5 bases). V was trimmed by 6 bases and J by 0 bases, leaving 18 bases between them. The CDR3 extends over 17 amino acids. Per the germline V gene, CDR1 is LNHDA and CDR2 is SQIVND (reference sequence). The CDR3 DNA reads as TGTGCCAGTAGGGCCCCCTGGGCAGGGCGTAGCAATCAGCCCCAGCATTTT. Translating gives CASRAPWAGRSNQPQHF.

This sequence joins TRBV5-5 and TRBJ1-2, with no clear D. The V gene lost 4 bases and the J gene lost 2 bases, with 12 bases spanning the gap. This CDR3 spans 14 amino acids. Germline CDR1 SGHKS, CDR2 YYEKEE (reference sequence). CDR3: CASSPPGTNYGYTF. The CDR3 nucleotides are TGTGCCAGCAGCCCGCCGGGAACAAACTATGGCTACACCTTC.

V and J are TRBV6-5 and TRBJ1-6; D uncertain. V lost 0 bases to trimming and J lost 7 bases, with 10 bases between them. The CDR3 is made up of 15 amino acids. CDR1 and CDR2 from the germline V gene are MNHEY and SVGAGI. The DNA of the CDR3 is TGTGCCAGCAGTTACTCTGGGAGACTAAATTCACCCCTCCACTTT. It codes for CASSYSGRLNSPLHF.

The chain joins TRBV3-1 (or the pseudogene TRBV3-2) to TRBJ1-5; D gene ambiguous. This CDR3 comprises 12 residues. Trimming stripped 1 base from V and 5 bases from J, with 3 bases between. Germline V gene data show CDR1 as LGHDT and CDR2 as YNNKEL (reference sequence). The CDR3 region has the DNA TGTGCCAGCAGCCAAGGGCATCAGCCCCAGCATTTT. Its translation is CASSQGHQPQHF.

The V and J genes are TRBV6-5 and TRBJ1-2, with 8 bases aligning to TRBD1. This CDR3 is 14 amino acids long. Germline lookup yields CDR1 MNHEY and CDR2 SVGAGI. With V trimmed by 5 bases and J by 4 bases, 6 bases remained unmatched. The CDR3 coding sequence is TGTGCCAGCAGTACCTCAGGGGGCGGCTATGGCTACACCTTC. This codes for CASSTSGGGYGYTF.

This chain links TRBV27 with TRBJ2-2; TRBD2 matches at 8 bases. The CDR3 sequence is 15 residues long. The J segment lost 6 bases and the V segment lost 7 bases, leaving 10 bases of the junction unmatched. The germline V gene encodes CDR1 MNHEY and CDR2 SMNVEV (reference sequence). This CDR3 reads CASTFSGILSGELFF. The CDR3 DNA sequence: TGTGCCAGCACCTTTAGCGGGATTTTATCCGGGGAGCTGTTTTTT.

In DNA, the CDR3 is TGTGCCAGCAGCCCGGACGGAGGGAATTCACCCCTCCACTTT. Encoded protein: CASSPDGGNSPLHF. V and J are TRBV9 and TRBJ1-6; D call uncertain. The CDR3 contains 14 residues. Germline values: CDR1 SGDLS, CDR2 YYNGEE. V was cut by 4 bases and J by 7 bases, with 12 bases left in between.